A selection of T cell receptor beta chains follows, all from one sample in a study of shared clonotypes between healthy human individuals. Method: immunoSEQ multiplex PCR; TCRdb's copy keeps in-frame clones and lacks some. The sample contains roughly 490,000 clones, around three quarters of which appear only once. Sequenced sample: PBMCs. The receptors shown here come from a woman in her thirties or forties in good health. Some clones in this sample may be carry-over from other donors' samples. The CDR3 runs from the conserved cysteine through the conserved F or W. Fields, in order: CDR3 length, D gene, V gene, clone size, J gene, CDR3 protein, CDR3 DNA. The D gene is left open where the match is weak. A row's size may be missing; if present it is once, few, many or a size class.

length: 14; D: NA; V: TRBV5-1; size: NA; J: TRBJ2-7; CDR3: CASNRGTLGEEQYF; DNA: TGCGCCAGCAATCGCGGGACACTGGGGGAAGAGCAGTACTTC
length: 13; D: NA; V: TRBV28; size: once; J: TRBJ2-3; CDR3: CASSPSRSNTQYF; DNA: TGTGCCAGCAGTCCGTCCCGTAGTAATACGCAGTATTTT
length: 18; D: TRBD2; V: TRBV15; size: few; J: TRBJ2-7; CDR3: CATSRVWRASGKTYEQYF; DNA: TGTGCCACCAGCAGAGTGTGGAGGGCTAGCGGGAAGACCTACGAGCAGTACTTC
length: 14; D: TRBD2; V: TRBV4-2; size: NA; J: TRBJ2-1; CDR3: CASSQDRTSDEQFF; DNA: TGTGCCAGCAGCCAAGATCGGACTAGCGATGAGCAGTTCTTC
length: 16; D: TRBD2; V: TRBV11-1; size: NA; J: TRBJ2-1; CDR3: CASSPRLAGGINEQFF; DNA: TGTGCCAGCAGCCCCCGACTAGCGGGAGGGATTAATGAGCAGTTCTTC
length: 16; D: NA; V: TRBV5-1; size: NA; J: TRBJ1-3; CDR3: CASSLAGGSSGNTIYF; DNA: TGCGCCAGCAGCTTGGCGGGTGGCAGCTCTGGAAACACCATATATTTT
length: 13; D: NA; V: TRBV2; size: few; J: TRBJ1-1; CDR3: CASSGLLNTEAFF; DNA: TGTGCCAGCAGTGGGTTGTTGAACACTGAAGCTTTCTTT
length: 15; D: TRBD1; V: TRBV28; size: many; J: TRBJ1-2; CDR3: CASSFQGANYYGYTF; DNA: TGTGCCAGCAGTTTTCAGGGGGCCAATTACTATGGCTACACCTTC
length: 15; D: NA; V: TRBV6-4; size: few; J: TRBJ2-1; CDR3: CASSDSRNEGGEQFF; DNA: TGTGCCAGCAGTGACTCGAGGAATGAGGGCGGTGAGCAGTTCTTC
length: 15; D: NA; V: TRBV2; size: few; J: TRBJ2-7; CDR3: CASSLGLARPYEQYF; DNA: TGTGCCAGCAGTCTTGGGCTAGCGAGACCCTACGAGCAGTACTTC
length: 16; D: TRBD2; V: TRBV7-8; size: few; J: TRBJ2-2; CDR3: CASSDIAGMNTGELFF; DNA: TGTGCCAGCAGCGACATAGCGGGGATGAACACCGGGGAGCTGTTTTTT
length: 16; D: NA; V: TRBV30; size: NA; J: TRBJ1-6; CDR3: CAWSRRQSSYNSPLHF; DNA: TGTGCCTGGAGTAGAAGGCAGAGCTCCTATAATTCACCCCTCCACTTT
length: 16; D: TRBD2; V: TRBV18; size: many; J: TRBJ2-3; CDR3: CASSPRTSGSTDTQYF; DNA: TGTGCCAGCTCACCCCGGACTAGCGGTAGCACAGATACGCAGTATTTT
length: 14; D: NA; V: TRBV7-9; size: NA; J: TRBJ2-1; CDR3: CASSRLKLYNEQFF; DNA: TGTGCCAGCAGCCGTTTAAAACTCTACAATGAGCAGTTCTTC
length: 14; D: TRBD2; V: TRBV30; size: NA; J: TRBJ2-5; CDR3: CAWSVLAGVETQYF; DNA: TGTGCCTGGAGTGTACTAGCGGGAGTAGAGACCCAGTACTTC
length: 13; D: NA; V: TRBV5-6; size: NA; J: TRBJ1-2; CDR3: CASSLSSGRSYTF; DNA: TGTGCCAGCAGCTTGTCCTCAGGTCGCAGCTACACCTTC
length: 13; D: TRBD1; V: TRBV2; size: NA; J: TRBJ1-1; CDR3: CASSAGTESEAFF; DNA: TGTGCCAGCAGTGCGGGGACAGAGAGTGAAGCTTTCTTT